This TCR beta chain was documented in a study of blood T cell repertoires in COVID-19. Germline CDR1 and CDR2: KGHSH and LQKENI. Trimming took 8 bases from V and 7 from J; bases not matched to a gene: 12. The CDR3 length is 15 residues. Only in-frame clones appear in the TCRdb table, and some are missing; sequencing was by immunoSEQ multiplex PCR. The data contain about 88,000 clones, 89% of them singletons. The clonotype comes from a woman older than 75 with active COVID-19. Sequencing was carried out using peripheral blood. This chain links TRBV18 with TRBJ2-1; 9 positions match TRBD2. CDR3 region: CASHPSLAGQNEQFF. The CDR3, as DNA: TGTGCCAGCCACCCTTCCCTAGCGGGACAGAATGAGCAGTTCTTC.